This entry concerns a single T cell receptor beta chain. Its antigen remains undetermined. Base-call qualities are not available, and no considerably larger clone is one nucleotide away. The data originate from a study of T cells after posttransplantation cyclophosphamide (dated by TCRdb to the mid-2010s). Background for the entire study: Using TRB sequencing, the study followed how the T cell repertoire rebuilt after myeloablative bone marrow transplantation with posttransplantation cyclophosphamide given as GVHD prophylaxis. Antigen receptor sequencing covered samples from a few dozen PTCy-treated patients and approximately 15 of their related bone marrow donors. Blood from every one of the 30 to 40 PTCy patients who had 1-year posttransplant specimens underwent TRB sequencing. TRB sequencing was also done on up to roughly 3 additional blood samples from 2 to 5.2 years after transplant in 3 patients, and on pretransplant blood from 4 patients. Because TRA and TRB clonality were tightly correlated in several samples, subsequent TCR analyses were focused on TRB only. Public TRB sequences were checked against a database of over 3,000 sequences associated with responses to pathogens, tumor antigens, self-antigens and alloantigens. On the study overall, not on this receptor specifically: Donor-recipient similarity was low at 1-2 months but rose over the first year, and later blood repertoires were often dominated by donor CD8+ memory clones. Across the roughly 40 patients, TRB clonality was highly associated with recipient CMV seropositivity and CMV reactivation, and diversity with PTCy was similar to that in the CNI/methotrexate controls. The TRB repertoires of T cells infiltrating skin or the GI tract showed only limited overlap with the TRB repertoires found in blood.

TRB sequencing used genomic DNA with the immunoSEQ assay at survey resolution or the hsTCRB kit. As for the authors' bioinformatics: The immunoSEQ software was used for initial read processing, and the LymphoSeq R package was used for repertoire analyses. Clonality was calculated as 1 minus normalized Shannon entropy, and the Gini coefficient was also calculated for each TRB dataset. Phenotypes of unsorted samples were inferred by mapping TRB sequences from sorted subsets of the recipient or donor onto the same recipient's unsorted samples. TCRdb holds this immuneACCESS table with in-frame rearrangements only. Some clones are missing; in checked studies, unresolved V genes explain under half, and the rest has no known cause. The D gene and trimming were derived from the DNA, and the V and J assignments and clone size from that table. Within this sample are approximately 52,000 clones, with about 86% of them counted one time only. Roughly 2.8% of the sample is taken by the ten largest.

The PTCy-treated patients were drawn from a prospective, multi-institutional clinical trial. Peripheral blood and bone marrow mononuclear cells were isolated by Ficoll-Hypaque density centrifugation and cryopreserved. The CDR3 holds 14 amino acids from the cysteine to the phenylalanine. The retained sequence is limited to the CDR3, 42 bases, with the frame set at the first base. The CDR1 and CDR2 encoded by the germline V gene are SGDLS and YYNGEE. V is reduced by 0 bases and J by 9 bases, leaving a spacing of 13 bases between them. The chain is assembled from TRBV9 and TRBJ2-1; perhaps TRBD2 is the D gene, with 5 bases matching. The receptor was derived from a man between 25 and 39 years old with a blood cancer, CMV-positive, and with a related stem cell donor. Source material: PBMCs. CDR3 protein: CASSVEVEGVEQFF. Here is the DNA: TGTGCCAGCAGCGTAGAGGTTGAGGGTGTTGAGCAGTTCTTC.